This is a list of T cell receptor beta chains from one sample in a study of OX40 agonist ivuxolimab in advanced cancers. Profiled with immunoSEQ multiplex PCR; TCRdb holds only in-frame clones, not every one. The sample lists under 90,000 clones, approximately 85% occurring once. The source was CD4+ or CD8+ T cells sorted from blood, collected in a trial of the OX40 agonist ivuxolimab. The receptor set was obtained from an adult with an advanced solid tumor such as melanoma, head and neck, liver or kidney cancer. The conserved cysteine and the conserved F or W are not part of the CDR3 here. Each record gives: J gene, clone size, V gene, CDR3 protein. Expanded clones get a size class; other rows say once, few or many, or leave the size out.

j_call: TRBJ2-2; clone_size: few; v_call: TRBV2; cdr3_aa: ASGTHTGELF
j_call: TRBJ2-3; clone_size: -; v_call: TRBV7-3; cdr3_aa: ASSLTREDTQY
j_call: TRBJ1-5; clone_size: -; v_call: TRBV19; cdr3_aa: ASSIDRDQPQH
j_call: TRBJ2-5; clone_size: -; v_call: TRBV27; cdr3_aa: ASSNAIFGLAGGETQY
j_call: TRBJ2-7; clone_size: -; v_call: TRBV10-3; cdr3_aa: AISGLGASYEQY
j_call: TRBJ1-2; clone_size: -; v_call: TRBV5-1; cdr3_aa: ASSLARSGGYGYT
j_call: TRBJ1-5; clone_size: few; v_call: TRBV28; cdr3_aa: ASGRGQPQH
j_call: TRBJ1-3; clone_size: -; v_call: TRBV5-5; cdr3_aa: ASTPRQGTSGNTIY
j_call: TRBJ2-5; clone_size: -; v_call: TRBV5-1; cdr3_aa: ASSFTSGGGETQY
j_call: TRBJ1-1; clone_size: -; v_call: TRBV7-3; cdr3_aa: ASSLWAQVGTEAF
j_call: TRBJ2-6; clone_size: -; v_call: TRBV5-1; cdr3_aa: ASSPNYNSGANVLT
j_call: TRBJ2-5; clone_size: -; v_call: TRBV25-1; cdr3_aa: ASSEIGISQKETQY
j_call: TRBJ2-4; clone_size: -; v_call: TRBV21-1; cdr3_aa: ASSPQDSGILAKNIQY
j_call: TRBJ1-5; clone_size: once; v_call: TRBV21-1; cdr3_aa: ASSNPTGQEGNQPQH
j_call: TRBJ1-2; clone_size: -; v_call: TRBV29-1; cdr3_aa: SVVLGGVYGYT
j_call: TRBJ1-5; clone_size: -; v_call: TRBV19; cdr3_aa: ASSVRDRGLNQPQH
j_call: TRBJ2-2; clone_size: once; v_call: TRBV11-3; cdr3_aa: ASSLASGGRPGELF
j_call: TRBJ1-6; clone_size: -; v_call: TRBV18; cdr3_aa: ASSPSTAINSPLH
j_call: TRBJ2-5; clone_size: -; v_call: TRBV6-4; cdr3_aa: ASSDNLKQGQSEYQETQY
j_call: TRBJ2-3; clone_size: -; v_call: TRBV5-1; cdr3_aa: ASSFGSSGRADTQY
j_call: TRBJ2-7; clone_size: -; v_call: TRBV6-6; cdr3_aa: ASSPPGEEQY
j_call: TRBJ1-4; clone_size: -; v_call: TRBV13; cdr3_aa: ASSQTGIGKLF
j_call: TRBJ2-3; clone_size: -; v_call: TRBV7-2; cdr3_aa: ASSFWQGETDTQY
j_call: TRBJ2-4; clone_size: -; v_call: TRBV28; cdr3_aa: ASRGAVKNIQY
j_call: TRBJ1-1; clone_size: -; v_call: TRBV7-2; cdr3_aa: ASSPRERGPGTEAF
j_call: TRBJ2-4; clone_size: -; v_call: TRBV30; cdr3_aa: AWPPIRLADIAKNIQY
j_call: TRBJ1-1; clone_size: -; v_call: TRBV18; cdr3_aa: ASSSQETNTEAF
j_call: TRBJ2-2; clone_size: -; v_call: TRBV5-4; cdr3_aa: ASSQRTASRNTGELF
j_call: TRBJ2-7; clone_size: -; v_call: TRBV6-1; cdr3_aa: ASSGQTSGGSYEQY